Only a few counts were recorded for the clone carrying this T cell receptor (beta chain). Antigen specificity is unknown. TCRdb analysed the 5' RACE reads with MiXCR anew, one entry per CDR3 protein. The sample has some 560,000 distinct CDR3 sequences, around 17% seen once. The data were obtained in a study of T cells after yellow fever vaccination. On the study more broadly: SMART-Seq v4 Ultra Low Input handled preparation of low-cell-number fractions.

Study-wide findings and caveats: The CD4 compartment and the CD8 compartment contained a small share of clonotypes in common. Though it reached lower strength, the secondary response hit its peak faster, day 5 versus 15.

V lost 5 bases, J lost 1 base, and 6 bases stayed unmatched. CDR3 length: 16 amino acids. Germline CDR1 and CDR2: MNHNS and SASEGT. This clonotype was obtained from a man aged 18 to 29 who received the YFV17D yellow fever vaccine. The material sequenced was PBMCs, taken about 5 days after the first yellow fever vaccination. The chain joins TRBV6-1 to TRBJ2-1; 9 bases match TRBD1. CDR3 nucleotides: TGTGCCAGCAGTCCGGGACAGGGCTGGTCCTACAATGAGCAGTTCTTC. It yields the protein CASSPGQGWSYNEQFF.